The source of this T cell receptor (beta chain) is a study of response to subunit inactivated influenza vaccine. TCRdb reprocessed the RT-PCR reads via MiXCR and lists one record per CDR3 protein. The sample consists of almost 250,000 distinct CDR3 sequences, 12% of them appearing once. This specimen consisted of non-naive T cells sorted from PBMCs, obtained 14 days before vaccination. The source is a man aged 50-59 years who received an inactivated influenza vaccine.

This chain's CDR3 is CSASGGVYNEQFF. CDR3 nucleotide sequence: TGCAGTGCTAGCGGGGGGGTCTACAATGAGCAGTTCTTC. The rearrangement joins TRBV20-1 to TRBJ2-1; 8 positions agree with TRBD2. This CDR3 has 13 residues. Germline loops: CDR1 DFQATT, CDR2 SNEGSKA (reference sequence). The ends lost 3 bases at V and 3 bases at J; junction bases unmatched: 1.